A selection of T cell receptor beta chains follows, all from one sample in a study of vaccination and CD4 T cells after COVID-19. For these receptors, no antigen is known. One entry per CDR3 protein results from TCRdb running MiXCR on the PCR reads. The sample holds under 25,000 distinct CDR3 sequences; approximately 56% are singletons and the top ten take 13%. Sequences were derived from CD4+ T cells from blood, cultured in vitro, sampled after SARS-CoV-2 vaccination. These receptors were collected from a human donor who received a COVID-19 vaccine. CDR3s include the opening cysteine and the closing phenylalanine or tryptophan. The order of the fields is V gene, J gene, CDR3 protein.

>TRBV19|TRBJ1-1
CASSIVGANTEAFF
>TRBV12-3/TRBV12-4|TRBJ1-1
CASSPGLTNTEAFF
>TRBV11-2|TRBJ2-3
CASSLRTGTSTDTQYF
>TRBV20-1|TRBJ2-1
CSASNRRKGNEQFF
>TRBV6-1|TRBJ2-1
CASREGGSYNEQFF
>TRBV6-1|TRBJ1-5
CASRRTGGDQPQHF
>TRBV2|TRBJ2-5
CASSKDQMYQETQYF
>TRBV2|TRBJ2-3
CASSALLRTDTQYF
>TRBV7-6|TRBJ2-5
CASSLEQQETQYF
>TRBV20-1|TRBJ2-3
CSAERRQGRTDTQYF
>TRBV30|TRBJ2-1
CAWVPTGWNEQFF
>TRBV6-1|TRBJ1-2
CASSAQGVYGYTF
>TRBV20-1|TRBJ1-2
CSARDGGAPDGYTF
>TRBV5-4|TRBJ1-6
CASSPRPVQGDNSPLHF
>TRBV7-9|TRBJ2-2
CASSSPPGTDNTGELFF
>TRBV7-9|TRBJ1-6
CASTWSGDRAYNSPLHF
>TRBV2|TRBJ1-6
CASRGRGLSNSPLHF
>TRBV2|TRBJ2-1
CASRLARSSYNEQFF
>TRBV6-2/TRBV6-3|TRBJ2-3
CASSYESMSTDTQYF
>TRBV3-1|TRBJ2-3
CASSQGRTDTQYF
>TRBV20-1|TRBJ2-3
CSAREAGPWVDTQYF
>TRBV11-3|TRBJ2-5
CASSPRTGKVETQYF
>TRBV12-5|TRBJ1-1
CASGLVRGGMNTEAFF
>TRBV2|TRBJ2-3
CASSGAGAQYF
>TRBV19|TRBJ2-2
CASSRTGAGELFF
>TRBV20-1|TRBJ2-1
CSALDRVDGEQFF
>TRBV15|TRBJ1-3
CATRPGLGTGNTIYF
>TRBV20-1|TRBJ2-5
CSPYPVRGGLEETQYF
>TRBV27|TRBJ2-1
CASSFCRSQGRIKQFF
>TRBV2|TRBJ2-5
CASSGQGRETQYF
>TRBV15|TRBJ2-3
CATSRRGKSDTQYF
>TRBV6-1|TRBJ2-6
CASRRQGFLPGANVLTF
>TRBV20-1|TRBJ2-2
CSARPPGQGGTGELFF
>TRBV7-9|TRBJ2-4
CASSLVLSQGDTKNIQYF
>TRBV10-2|TRBJ1-5
CASSEYGLQPQHF
>TRBV5-1|TRBJ1-1
CASSPDRNKEAFF
>TRBV12-3/TRBV12-4|TRBJ1-3
CASSFPSEHTIYF
>TRBV6-5|TRBJ1-1
CASSYRDRNTEAFF
>TRBV20-1|TRBJ1-6
CSARPTGKEYNSPLHF
>TRBV20-1|TRBJ2-3
CSATQGLAGGSLRTDTQYF
>TRBV24-1|TRBJ2-5
CATSGGGEETQYF
>TRBV6-1|TRBJ1-4
CASSERADVKLFF
>TRBV4-1|TRBJ2-5
CASSLGRGGAQETQYF
>TRBV9|TRBJ2-5
CASSVVPQGGQETQYF
>TRBV7-3|TRBJ1-2
CASSLSAGDLNYGYTF
>TRBV2|TRBJ2-5
CASSGQLRAGGKTQYF
>TRBV6-5|TRBJ1-2
CASSYRGDGYTF
>TRBV2|TRBJ1-1
CASSERGSSTEAFF
>TRBV5-1|TRBJ2-5
CASNRGLDPRETQYF
>TRBV5-6|TRBJ1-1
CASTQDAAGAFF
>TRBV2|TRBJ2-3
CASSERTSGGLRLTDTQYF
>TRBV20-1|TRBJ2-2
CSARGTGGTTGELFF
>TRBV20-1|TRBJ2-7
CSARASGGAYEQYF
>TRBV6-1|TRBJ1-5
CASRRTGGNQPQHF
>TRBV19|TRBJ1-5
CASSSENGRGYSNQPQHF